This T cell receptor beta chain was identified in a study of T cell changes during pregnancy in multiple sclerosis. The junction had 8 bases not matched to a gene; V was cut back by 4 bases and J by 3 bases. CDR3 length: 15 residues. The germline V gene encodes CDR1 MNHEY and CDR2 SMNVEV (reference sequence). Some clones are missing from TCRdb's copy, which holds only in-frame ones; the method was immunoSEQ multiplex PCR. This table has more than 50,000 clones, 94% appearing once. The sequenced sample was CD8+ T cells from peripheral blood mononuclear cells, obtained after pregnancy. The chain links TRBV27 to TRBJ2-7; 8 positions match TRBD2. This sequence originates from a female donor with multiple sclerosis, enrolled in a pregnancy study. The CDR3 sequence: CASSSPGLGVYEQYF. CDR3 sequence (DNA): TGTGCCAGCAGTTCGCCGGGACTAGGTGTCTACGAGCAGTACTTC.